This TCR beta chain was observed in a study of shared clonotypes between healthy human individuals. At a deep level, the assay was run. Original handling: ImmunoSEQ only sent back junction sequences with no quality scores, so filtering was done differently. The data were produced by immunoSEQ multiplex PCR, yet TCRdb's version contains in-frame clones alone and is incomplete. The D gene and trimming were derived from the DNA, and the V and J assignments and clone size from that table. The sample lists 500,000 to 650,000 clones; around 78% were seen once. Trimming at V came to 5 bases and at J to 0 bases, leaving 13 bases not matched to a gene. CDR3 length: 18 residues. Germline V gene sequence: CDR1 SGHTA, CDR2 FQGTGA.

Sequenced material: PBMCs. This receptor was obtained from a woman aged 35 to 49 in good health. Some clones in this sample may be carry-over from other donors' samples. The genes are TRBV7-3 and TRBJ2-7, with 10 bases identical to TRBD2. The CDR3 DNA follows: TGTGCCAGCAGCCCGGGGGGGCTAGCGGGAGTCGGCTCCTACGAGCAGTACTTC. Its protein is CASSPGGLAGVGSYEQYF.